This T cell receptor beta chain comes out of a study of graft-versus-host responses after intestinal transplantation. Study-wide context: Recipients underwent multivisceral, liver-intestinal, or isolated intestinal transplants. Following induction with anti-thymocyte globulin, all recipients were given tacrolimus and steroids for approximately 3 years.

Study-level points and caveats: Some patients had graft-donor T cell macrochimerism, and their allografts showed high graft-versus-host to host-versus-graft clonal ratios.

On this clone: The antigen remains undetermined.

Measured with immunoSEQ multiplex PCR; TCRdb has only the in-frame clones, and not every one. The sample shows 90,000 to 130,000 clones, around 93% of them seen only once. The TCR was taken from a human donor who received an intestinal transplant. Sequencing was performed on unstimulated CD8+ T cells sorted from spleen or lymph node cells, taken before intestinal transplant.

The CDR3 loop is CASSLTSGSQHEQYF. Written as DNA, the CDR3 is TGTGCCAGCAGTTTGACTAGCGGGAGCCAACACGAGCAGTACTTC. The V gene is TRBV27, the J gene TRBJ2-7; 12 bases map to TRBD2. CDR1 and CDR2 (germline): MNHEY, SMNVEV (reference sequence). Trimming at V came to 3 bases and at J to 5 bases, leaving 5 bases not matched to a gene. CDR3 length: 15 amino acids.